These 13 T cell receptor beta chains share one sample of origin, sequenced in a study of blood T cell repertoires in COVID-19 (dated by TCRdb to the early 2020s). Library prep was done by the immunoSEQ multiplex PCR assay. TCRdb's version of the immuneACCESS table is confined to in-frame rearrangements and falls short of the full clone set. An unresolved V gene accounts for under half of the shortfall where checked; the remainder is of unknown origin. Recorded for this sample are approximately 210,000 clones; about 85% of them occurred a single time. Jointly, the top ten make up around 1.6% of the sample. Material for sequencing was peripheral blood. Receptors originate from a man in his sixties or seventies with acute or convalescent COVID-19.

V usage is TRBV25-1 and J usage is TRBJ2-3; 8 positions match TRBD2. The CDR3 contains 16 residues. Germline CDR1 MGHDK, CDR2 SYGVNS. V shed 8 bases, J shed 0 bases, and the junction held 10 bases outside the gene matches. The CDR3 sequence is CASGGGLAFSTDTQYF. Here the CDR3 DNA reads TGTGCCAGCGGAGGCGGACTAGCTTTTAGCACAGATACGCAGTATTTT.

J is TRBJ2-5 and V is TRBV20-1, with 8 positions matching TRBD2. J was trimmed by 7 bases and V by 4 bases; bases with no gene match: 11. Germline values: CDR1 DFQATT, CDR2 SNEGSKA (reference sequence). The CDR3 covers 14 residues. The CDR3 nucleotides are TGCAGTGCTAATGAGGACTTCGGGGGGGTGACCCAGTACTTC. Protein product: CSANEDFGGVTQYF.

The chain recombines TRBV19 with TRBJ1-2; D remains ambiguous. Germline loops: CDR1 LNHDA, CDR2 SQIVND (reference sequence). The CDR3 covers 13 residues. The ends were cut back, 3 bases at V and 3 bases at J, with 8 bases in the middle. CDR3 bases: TGTGCCAGTAGTATTCTCGCAGACTATGGCTACACCTTC. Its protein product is CASSILADYGYTF. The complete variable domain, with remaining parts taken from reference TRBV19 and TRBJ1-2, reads DGGITQSPKYLFRKEGQNVTLSCEQNLNHDAMYWYRQDPGQGLRLIYYSQIVNDFQKGDIAEGYSVSREKKESFPLTVTSAQKNPTAFYLCASSILADYGYTFGSGTRLTVV.

The CDR3, as DNA: TGCGCCAGCTCATCTGGGGGACTAGCTTCAAATGAGCAGTTCTTC. Translated: CASSSGGLASNEQFF. This chain joins TRBV5-1 and TRBJ2-1, with 9 bases that match TRBD2. The V segment lost 7 bases and the J segment 7 bases; nucleotides outside the gene matches: 12. The germline V gene encodes CDR1 SGHRS and CDR2 YFSETQ. The CDR3 loop spans 15 amino acids.

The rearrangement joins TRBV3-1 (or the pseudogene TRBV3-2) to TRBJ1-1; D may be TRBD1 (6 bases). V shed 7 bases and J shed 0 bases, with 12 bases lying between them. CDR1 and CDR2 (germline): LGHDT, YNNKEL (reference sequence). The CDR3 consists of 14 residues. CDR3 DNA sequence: TGTGCCAGCACCCCGACAGGACTGAACACTGAAGCTTTCTTT. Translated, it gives CASTPTGLNTEAFF.

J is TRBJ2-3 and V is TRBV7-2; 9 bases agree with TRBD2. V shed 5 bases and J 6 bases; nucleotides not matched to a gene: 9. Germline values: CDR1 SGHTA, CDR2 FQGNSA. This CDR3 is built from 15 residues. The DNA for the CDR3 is TGTGCCAGCAGCCCATTAGCGGGAGTAGCTGATACGCAGTATTTT. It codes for CASSPLAGVADTQYF.

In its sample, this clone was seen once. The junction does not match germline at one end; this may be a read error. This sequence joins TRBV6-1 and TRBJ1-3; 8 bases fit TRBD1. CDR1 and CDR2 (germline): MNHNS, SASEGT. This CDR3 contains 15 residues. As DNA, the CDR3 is TGTGCCAGCAATGAACAGGGGGGCTATGGAAACACCATATATTTT. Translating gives CASNEQGGYGNTIYF.

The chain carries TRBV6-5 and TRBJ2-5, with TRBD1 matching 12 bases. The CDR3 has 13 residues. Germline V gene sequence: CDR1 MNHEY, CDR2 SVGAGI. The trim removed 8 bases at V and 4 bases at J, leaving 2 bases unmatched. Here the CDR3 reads CASGTGGAETQYF. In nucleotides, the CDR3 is TGTGCCAGCGGGACAGGGGGCGCAGAGACCCAGTACTTC.

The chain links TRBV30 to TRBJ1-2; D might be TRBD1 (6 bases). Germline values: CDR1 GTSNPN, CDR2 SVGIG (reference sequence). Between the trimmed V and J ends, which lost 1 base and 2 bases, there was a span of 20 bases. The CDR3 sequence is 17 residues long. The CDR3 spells CAWSAGQGSNWNYGYTF. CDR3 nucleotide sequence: TGTGCCTGGAGTGCCGGGCAGGGGTCGAACTGGAACTATGGCTACACCTTC. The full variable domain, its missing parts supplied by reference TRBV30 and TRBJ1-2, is SQTIHQWPATLVQPVGSPLSLECTVEGTSNPNLYWYRQAAGRGLQLLFYSVGIGQISSEVPQNLSASRPQDRQFILSSKKLLLSDSGFYLCAWSAGQGSNWNYGYTFGSGTRLTVV.

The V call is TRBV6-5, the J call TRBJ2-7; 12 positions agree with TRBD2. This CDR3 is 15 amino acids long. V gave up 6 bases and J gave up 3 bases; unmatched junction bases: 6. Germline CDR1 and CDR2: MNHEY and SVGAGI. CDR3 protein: CASSSLTSGSYEQYF. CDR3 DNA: TGTGCCAGCAGCTCTCTGACTAGCGGGAGCTACGAGCAGTACTTC.

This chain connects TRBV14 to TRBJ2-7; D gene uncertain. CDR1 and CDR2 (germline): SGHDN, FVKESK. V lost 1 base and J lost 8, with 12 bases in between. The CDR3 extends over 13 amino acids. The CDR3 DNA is TGTGCCAGCAGCCAAGGCGGCAGTTCTAAGCAGTACTTC. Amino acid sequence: CASSQGGSSKQYF.

The DNA for the CDR3 is TGTGCCAGCAGCCTGACGGGCCGGGGAGCTTTCTTT. Its protein product is CASSLTGRGAFF. The gene calls are TRBV3-1 (or the pseudogene TRBV3-2) and TRBJ1-1; D gene uncertain. Trimming took 4 bases from V and 10 from J, leaving 13 bases between them. CDR1 and CDR2 from the germline V gene are LGHDT and YNNKEL (reference sequence). The CDR3 has 12 residues.

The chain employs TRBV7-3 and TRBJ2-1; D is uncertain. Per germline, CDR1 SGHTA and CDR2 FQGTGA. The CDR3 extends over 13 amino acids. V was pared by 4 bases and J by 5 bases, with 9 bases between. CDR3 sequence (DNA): TGTGCCAGCAGCTCCCTCCCTGACAATGAGCAGTTCTTC. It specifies CASSSLPDNEQFF.